This entry lists 23 T cell receptor beta chains sequenced from one sample in a study of blood T cell repertoires in COVID-19. The repertoire was sequenced with immunoSEQ multiplex PCR; TCRdb's copy has only in-frame clones and lacks some. Among some 140,000 clones listed, 80% to 85% were seen once. Sequencing was done on a sample of peripheral blood. All receptors derive from a man aged 55 to 70 with acute or convalescent COVID-19.

The chain uses TRBV7-3 and TRBJ2-3, with a weak D call TRBD1 (5 bases). CDR1 and CDR2 from the germline V gene are SGHTA and FQGTGA. V lost 4 bases to trimming and J lost 6 bases, with 11 bases between them. The CDR3 is 13 amino acids. CDR3 amino acids: CASSSDPGDTQYF. The CDR3 nucleotides are TGTGCCAGCAGCTCTGACCCAGGGGATACGCAGTATTTT.

The V call is TRBV6-5, the J call TRBJ2-5; D is ambiguous. The CDR3 contains 13 residues. Per the germline V gene, CDR1 is MNHEY and CDR2 is SVGAGI. Trimming shortened V by 4 bases and J by 5 bases, and 11 bases separated the two germline ends. The CDR3 here is CASSFRHAETQYF. The CDR3 bases are TGTGCCAGCAGTTTTAGACACGCCGAGACCCAGTACTTC.

The chain is built from TRBV5-1 and TRBJ2-1, with TRBD2 matching 8 bases. The V gene end was trimmed by 0 bases and the J gene end by 4 bases; junction bases not matched to a gene: 9. The CDR3 is made up of 17 amino acids. From germline, CDR1 is SGHRS and CDR2 YFSETQ. The CDR3 coding sequence is TGCGCCAGCAGCTTGGAGGGTAGCGGGACCCCTTACAATGAGCAGTTCTTC. It translates to CASSLEGSGTPYNEQFF.

V gene TRBV5-1 combines with J gene TRBJ1-1, with unresolved D. V was cut by 2 bases and J by 4 bases, with 9 bases left in between. Germline V CDR1 and CDR2: SGHRS, YFSETQ. This CDR3 comprises 13 residues. This CDR3 is CASSFPGGTEAFF. The CDR3 coding sequence is TGCGCCAGCAGCTTTCCCGGCGGCACTGAAGCTTTCTTT.

The chain links TRBV2 to TRBJ2-3, with 7 bases matching TRBD2. Losses at the gene ends were 3 bases for V and 7 bases for J; bases not matched to a gene: 10. Germline loops: CDR1 SNHLY, CDR2 FYNNEI. This CDR3 is 15 amino acids long. DNA of the CDR3: TGTGCCAGCAGTGAGGGTGGGAGGGTCACGAATACGCAGTATTTT. This gives the protein CASSEGGRVTNTQYF.

The CDR3 nucleotides are TGTGCTAGTGGTTTGGTATTCGGGACAGGGGAGGCGAACACCGGGGAGCTGTTTTTT. Translated: CASGLVFGTGEANTGELFF. The chain has TRBV12-5 and TRBJ2-2; 10 bases agree with TRBD1. V was clipped by 0 bases and J by 0 bases; unmatched bases: 7. CDR1 and CDR2 (germline): LGHNT, FRNRAP. The CDR3 consists of 19 residues.

The chain employs TRBV5-1 and TRBJ2-5, with D maybe TRBD1 (5 bases). This CDR3 region has 15 residues. Germline V gives CDR1 SGHRS, CDR2 YFSETQ. Deletions cut 1 base from V and 1 base from J, with 11 bases between. CDR3 protein: CASSLRGSPQETQYF. CDR3 nucleotides: TGCGCCAGCAGCTTGAGGGGATCGCCCCAAGAGACCCAGTACTTC.

Points on this clone: The sample contains more than one DNA sequence encoding this CDR3. The chain couples TRBV24-1 to TRBJ2-2; 8 bases map to TRBD1. The CDR3 loop spans 14 amino acids. Germline V gene lookup returns CDR1 KGHDR and CDR2 SFDVKD. The junction had 3 bases not matched to a gene; V was cut back by 7 bases and J by 3 bases. CDR3 loop: CATRPGQDTGELFF. For the CDR3, the DNA is TGTGCCACCAGGCCGGGACAGGACACCGGGGAGCTGTTTTTT.

V usage is TRBV2 and J usage is TRBJ2-2, with 7 bases aligning to TRBD1. With V trimmed by 4 bases and J by 4 bases, 3 bases remained unmatched. The CDR3 has 14 amino acids. The germline gives CDR1 SNHLY, CDR2 FYNNEI. The CDR3 nucleotides are TGTGCCAGCAGTGCGCCAGGGGGCACCGGGGAGCTGTTTTTT. The encoded protein is CASSAPGGTGELFF.

The genes are TRBV20-1 and TRBJ2-1; 9 bases are a match to TRBD2. Trimming removed 3 bases from V and 8 bases from J; junction bases left unmatched: 8. The germline CDR1 and CDR2 sequences are DFQATT and SNEGSKA (reference sequence). CDR3 length equals 14 residues. CDR3 coding DNA: TGCAGTGCTAGTTGGGCGGGAGGGGTCGATGAGCAGTTCTTC. This translates into CSASWAGGVDEQFF.

This chain links TRBV20-1 with TRBJ2-7, with TRBD2 matching 14 bases. The CDR3 consists of 16 residues. CDR1 and CDR2 from the germline V gene are DFQATT and SNEGSKA (reference sequence). V lost 5 bases and J lost 4; bases outside the gene matches: 10. The CDR3 loop reads CSARGTSGSSVYEQYF. Written as DNA, the CDR3 is TGCAGTGCTCGTGGGACTAGCGGGAGCTCTGTTTACGAGCAGTACTTC.

The chain joins TRBV4-1 to TRBJ2-7, with 7 positions matching TRBD1. The length of the CDR3 is 15 residues. Germline CDR1 reads MGHRA; CDR2 reads YSYEKL. V shed 0 bases and J 6 bases; nucleotides not matched to a gene: 8. DNA of the CDR3: TGCGCCAGCAGCCAAGACAGGGACAGCTTGGTCGAGCAGTACTTC. This gives the protein CASSQDRDSLVEQYF.

V is TRBV2 and J is TRBJ2-2; the match to TRBD1 covers 7 bases. Germline V lookup: CDR1 SNHLY, CDR2 FYNNEI. Losses at the gene ends were 5 bases for V and 1 base for J; bases not matched to a gene: 7. The CDR3 sequence is 16 residues long. The CDR3 is CASSRPGQLNTGELFF. Here the CDR3 DNA reads TGTGCCAGCAGTAGGCCGGGACAGTTGAACACCGGGGAGCTGTTTTTT.

The chain couples TRBV5-1 to TRBJ1-1, with D possibly matching TRBD1 (6 bases). The CDR3 loop spans 14 amino acids. V was trimmed by 7 bases and J by 1 base, leaving 14 bases between them. Per the germline V gene, CDR1 is SGHRS and CDR2 is YFSETQ. The CDR3, as DNA: TGCGCCAGCGGGCGGGGGCAATCGAACACTGAAGCTTTCTTT. Translating gives CASGRGQSNTEAFF. The complete variable domain, with remaining parts taken from reference TRBV5-1 and TRBJ1-1, reads KAGVTQTPRYLIKTRGQQVTLSCSPISGHRSVSWYQQTPGQGLQFLFEYFSETQRNKGNFPGRFSGRQFSNSRSEMNVSTLELGDSALYLCASGRGQSNTEAFFGQGTRLTVV.

The chain couples TRBV5-1 to TRBJ2-1; 8 nucleotides line up with TRBD2. Unmatched junction bases numbered 4, after V lost 2 bases and J lost 6 bases. Germline V gene data show CDR1 as SGHRS and CDR2 as YFSETQ. The CDR3 is made up of 14 amino acids. The CDR3 loop is CASSFGLALNEQFF. In nucleotides, the CDR3 is TGCGCCAGCAGCTTCGGACTAGCCCTCAATGAGCAGTTCTTC.

The V call is TRBV10-2, the J call TRBJ2-1, with D perhaps TRBD2 (6 bases). Per germline, CDR1 WSHSY and CDR2 SAAADI. The CDR3 runs to 12 residues. Trimming took off 2 bases at V and 10 bases at J, with 9 bases between the two ends. The CDR3 region has the DNA TGCGCCAGCAGTGAGAGGACTACGGAGCAGTTCTTC. This translates into CASSERTTEQFF.

This chain uses TRBV2 with TRBJ2-3; weak D call: TRBD2 (5 bases). The CDR3 is 16 amino acids. The germline gives CDR1 SNHLY, CDR2 FYNNEI. The ends were cut back, 4 bases at V and 5 bases at J, with 19 bases in the middle. CDR3 region: CASSVGLIRAGDTQYF. The DNA of the CDR3 is TGTGCCAGCAGTGTCGGGTTAATCCGGGCGGGAGATACGCAGTATTTT.

The rearrangement joins TRBV6-1 to TRBJ2-1; 10 bases agree with TRBD1. Per germline, CDR1 MNHNS and CDR2 SASEGT. The CDR3 sequence is 16 residues long. V dropped 1 base and J dropped 4; count of bases not matched to a gene: 4. For the CDR3, the DNA is TGTGCCAGCAGTGAAGGGACAGGGGGGATTTACAATGAGCAGTTCTTC. It encodes CASSEGTGGIYNEQFF.

The chain combines TRBV27 with TRBJ1-6; 8 bases fit TRBD1. The CDR3 totals 16 residues. V dropped 2 bases and J dropped 4; count of bases not matched to a gene: 4. From germline, CDR1 is MNHEY and CDR2 SMNVEV (reference sequence). The CDR3 is CASSLGTGYYNSPLHF. The CDR3 DNA is TGTGCCAGCAGTTTAGGGACAGGTTATTATAATTCACCCCTCCACTTT.

The genes are TRBV30 and TRBJ1-1; D unclear. Between the trimmed V and J ends, which lost 7 bases and 0 bases, there was a span of 9 bases. Germline V gene data show CDR1 as GTSNPN and CDR2 as SVGIG (reference sequence). This CDR3 spans 12 amino acids. The CDR3 spells CAYVRMNTEAFF. The DNA of the CDR3 is TGTGCCTATGTCAGAATGAACACTGAAGCTTTCTTT.

J is TRBJ2-7 and V is TRBV4-2; D is possibly TRBD1 (6 bases). CDR3 length: 15 amino acids. V was trimmed by 1 base and J by 3 bases, leaving 13 bases between them. Germline assignment: CDR1 LGHNA and CDR2 YNFKEQ. The CDR3 is CASSQVTGQSYEQYF. In nucleotides, the CDR3 is TGTGCCAGCAGCCAAGTTACAGGGCAGAGCTACGAGCAGTACTTC.

The gene calls are TRBV7-6 and TRBJ2-1; 7 bases align to TRBD2. The CDR3 runs to 14 residues. CDR1 is SGHVS, CDR2 FNYEAQ, per germline. J gave up 12 bases and V 3 bases, and 11 bases lay outside the gene matches. The CDR3 protein is CASSLNGLGVVQFF. The CDR3 nucleotides read TGTGCCAGCAGCTTGAACGGACTAGGGGTGGTGCAGTTCTTC.

This clone was observed a handful of times. The CDR3 loop is CASSPGQGPVRETQYF. CDR3 bases: TGTGCCAGCAGCCCGGGACAGGGGCCCGTCAGAGAGACCCAGTACTTC. The gene calls are TRBV11-2 and TRBJ2-5, with 10 bases identical to TRBD1. The CDR3 covers 16 residues. Germline V gives CDR1 SGHAT, CDR2 FQNNGV. V was pared by 5 bases and J by 4 bases, with 10 bases of the junction left unmatched. Based on the CDR3 plus reference TRBV11-2 and TRBJ2-5, the full variable domain is EAGVAQSPRYKIIEKRQSVAFWCNPISGHATLYWYQQILGQGPKLLIQFQNNGVVDDSQLPKDRFSAERLKGVDSTLKIQPAKLEDSAVYLCASSPGQGPVRETQYFGPGTRLLVL.